Listed below are T cell receptor beta chains from one sample, sequenced in a study of CD8 T cells in ankylosing spondylitis. TCRdb fed the 5' RACE reads into MiXCR, producing one record per CDR3 protein. The sample lists a few hundred thousand distinct CDR3 sequences; roughly 12% were seen once. The material sequenced was blood, either unsorted or a sorted T cell fraction (not recorded which). The receptors derive from a female donor with ankylosing spondylitis or in good health (not recorded which). Each CDR3 is given with its conserved first and last residue. The order of the fields is J gene, D gene, clone size, V gene, CDR3 protein, CDR3 DNA. A D gene is named only where the DNA matches it firmly. Expanded clones get a size class; other rows say once, few or many, or leave the size out.

J gene: TRBJ2-3
D gene: .
clone size: .
V gene: TRBV20-1
CDR3 protein: CSARDRPDTDTQYF
CDR3 DNA: TGCAGTGCTAGAGATAGGCCAGACACAGATACGCAGTATTTT

J gene: TRBJ1-2
D gene: .
clone size: many
V gene: TRBV5-1
CDR3 protein: CASSRGSDYGYTF
CDR3 DNA: TGCGCCAGCAGCCGGGGGTCAGACTATGGCTACACCTTC

J gene: TRBJ2-1
D gene: .
clone size: many
V gene: TRBV11-1
CDR3 protein: CASSVNVETDPQNNEQFF
CDR3 DNA: TGTGCCAGCAGCGTAAATGTGGAGACGGACCCACAGAACAATGAGCAGTTCTTC

J gene: TRBJ1-1
D gene: TRBD1
clone size: many
V gene: TRBV6-1
CDR3 protein: CACKRQGGTEAFF
CDR3 DNA: TGTGCCTGTAAAAGACAGGGAGGCACTGAAGCTTTCTTT

J gene: TRBJ2-3
D gene: TRBD2
clone size: many
V gene: TRBV20-1
CDR3 protein: CSAPSGTDTQYF
CDR3 DNA: TGCAGTGCGCCTAGCGGAACAGATACGCAGTATTTT

J gene: TRBJ2-1
D gene: TRBD1
clone size: .
V gene: TRBV5-1
CDR3 protein: CASRSGTGPYNEQFF
CDR3 DNA: TGCGCCAGCAGGTCCGGGACAGGGCCCTACAATGAGCAGTTCTTC

J gene: TRBJ1-4
D gene: .
clone size: .
V gene: TRBV20-1
CDR3 protein: CSANRALTHEKLFF
CDR3 DNA: TGCAGTGCTAACCGGGCCCTAACCCATGAAAAACTGTTTTTT

J gene: TRBJ1-5
D gene: TRBD1
clone size: many
V gene: TRBV5-1
CDR3 protein: CASSLGQGENQPQHF
CDR3 DNA: TGCGCCAGCAGCTTGGGACAGGGGGAAAATCAGCCCCAGCATTTT

J gene: TRBJ2-2
D gene: .
clone size: many
V gene: TRBV7-2
CDR3 protein: CASSSHGELFF
CDR3 DNA: TGTGCCAGCAGCTCCCACGGGGAGCTGTTTTTT

J gene: TRBJ1-6
D gene: .
clone size: many
V gene: TRBV12-3/TRBV12-4
CDR3 protein: CASSALGGSGSPLHF
CDR3 DNA: TGTGCCAGCAGTGCCCTGGGGGGCTCCGGTTCACCCCTCCACTTT

J gene: TRBJ2-7
D gene: .
clone size: many
V gene: TRBV27
CDR3 protein: CASRGLTSIYEQYF
CDR3 DNA: TGTGCCAGCAGGGGACTCACGAGCATCTACGAGCAGTACTTC

J gene: TRBJ1-1
D gene: .
clone size: many
V gene: TRBV20-1
CDR3 protein: CSARASDFEAFF
CDR3 DNA: TGCAGTGCTAGAGCCTCGGACTTTGAAGCTTTCTTT

J gene: TRBJ2-1
D gene: TRBD1
clone size: many
V gene: TRBV20-1
CDR3 protein: CSARTGTGVNEQFF
CDR3 DNA: TGCAGTGCTAGGACCGGGACAGGAGTCAATGAGCAGTTCTTC

J gene: TRBJ2-5
D gene: .
clone size: many
V gene: TRBV15
CDR3 protein: CATSRTTGGLQETQYF
CDR3 DNA: TGTGCCACCAGCAGAACAACTGGGGGGCTTCAAGAGACCCAGTACTTC

J gene: TRBJ2-6
D gene: .
clone size: few
V gene: TRBV10-3
CDR3 protein: CAISESITGANVLTF
CDR3 DNA: TGTGCCATCAGTGAGTCCATAACAGGGGCCAACGTCCTGACTTTC

J gene: TRBJ1-6
D gene: TRBD1
clone size: many
V gene: TRBV7-8
CDR3 protein: CASSLQRTTGDHSPLHF
CDR3 DNA: TGTGCCAGCAGCTTACAACGCACGACAGGGGACCATTCACCCCTCCACTTT

J gene: TRBJ2-3
D gene: .
clone size: .
V gene: TRBV7-6
CDR3 protein: CASTPSRGGRSDTQYF
CDR3 DNA: TGTGCCAGCACCCCCTCACGGGGCGGGCGCTCAGATACGCAGTATTTT

J gene: TRBJ2-5
D gene: .
clone size: many
V gene: TRBV20-1
CDR3 protein: CSAPQTGQQETQYF
CDR3 DNA: TGCAGTGCTCCCCAGACAGGTCAGCAAGAGACCCAGTACTTC

J gene: TRBJ2-3
D gene: TRBD2
clone size: .
V gene: TRBV7-2
CDR3 protein: CASSSGTSGRLHF
CDR3 DNA: TGTGCCAGCAGCTCTGGGACTAGCGGGAGGCTACATTTT

J gene: TRBJ1-1
D gene: .
clone size: .
V gene: TRBV4-2
CDR3 protein: CASSPLQGAEAFF
CDR3 DNA: TGTGCCAGCAGCCCCCTACAGGGAGCTGAAGCTTTCTTT

J gene: TRBJ2-1
D gene: TRBD2
clone size: many
V gene: TRBV5-1
CDR3 protein: CASSLSTSINEQFF
CDR3 DNA: TGCGCCAGCAGCTTATCGACTAGCATTAATGAGCAGTTCTTC

J gene: TRBJ1-1
D gene: .
clone size: many
V gene: TRBV20-1
CDR3 protein: CSASQPAGTEAFF
CDR3 DNA: TGCAGTGCTAGCCAGCCAGCGGGAACTGAAGCTTTCTTT

J gene: TRBJ2-1
D gene: .
clone size: .
V gene: TRBV4-3
CDR3 protein: CASSQDSQDNEQFF
CDR3 DNA: TGCGCCAGCAGCCAAGATTCCCAGGACAATGAGCAGTTCTTC

J gene: TRBJ1-1
D gene: .
clone size: many
V gene: TRBV20-1
CDR3 protein: CSAREGSLNTEAFF
CDR3 DNA: TGCAGTGCTAGAGAGGGAAGCCTGAACACTGAAGCTTTCTTT

J gene: TRBJ2-1
D gene: .
clone size: few
V gene: TRBV5-1
CDR3 protein: CASSLANWNVILRF
CDR3 DNA: TGCGCCAGCAGCTTGGCCAACTGGAACGTAATCCTCCGCTTC

J gene: TRBJ1-5
D gene: .
clone size: few
V gene: TRBV4-1
CDR3 protein: CASSQVVGGNQPQHF
CDR3 DNA: TGCGCCAGCAGCCAAGTCGTGGGGGGCAATCAGCCCCAGCATTTT

J gene: TRBJ1-6
D gene: .
clone size: many
V gene: TRBV12-3/TRBV12-4
CDR3 protein: CASSLTAGINSPLHF
CDR3 DNA: TGTGCCAGCAGTTTAACGGCCGGAATCAATTCACCCCTCCACTTT

J gene: TRBJ2-1
D gene: .
clone size: once
V gene: TRBV5-1
CDR3 protein: CASSGGLSGNEQFF
CDR3 DNA: TGCGCCAGCAGCGGGGGGCTATCGGGCAATGAGCAGTTCTTC

J gene: TRBJ1-4
D gene: .
clone size: .
V gene: TRBV25-1
CDR3 protein: CASSEFRQGNEKLFF
CDR3 DNA: TGTGCCAGCAGTGAATTTCGGCAGGGGAATGAAAAACTGTTTTTT